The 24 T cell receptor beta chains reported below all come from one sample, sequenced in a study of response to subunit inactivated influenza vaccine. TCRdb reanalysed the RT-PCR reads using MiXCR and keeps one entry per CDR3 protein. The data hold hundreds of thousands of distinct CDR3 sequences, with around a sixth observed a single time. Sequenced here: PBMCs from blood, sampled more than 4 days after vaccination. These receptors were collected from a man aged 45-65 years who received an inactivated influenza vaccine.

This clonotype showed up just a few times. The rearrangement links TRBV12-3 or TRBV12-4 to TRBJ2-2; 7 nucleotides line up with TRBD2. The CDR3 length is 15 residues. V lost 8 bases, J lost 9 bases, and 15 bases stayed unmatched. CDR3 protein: CASRPREGPYRELFF. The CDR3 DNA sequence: TGTGCCAGCCGTCCTAGGGAGGGCCCTTATCGGGAGCTGTTTTTT.

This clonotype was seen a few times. CDR3 sequence reads: CAPPRSHRGYDEKLFF. The CDR3 DNA follows: TGTGCCCCCCCGCGCTCCCATCGAGGCTACGATGAAAAACTGTTTTTT. The chain uses TRBV6-4 and TRBJ1-4; D uncertain. The V gene's germline CDR1 is MRHNA and CDR2 SNTAGT. With 11 bases removed from V and 6 bases from J, the gap between germline ends came to 25 bases. The CDR3 has 16 residues.

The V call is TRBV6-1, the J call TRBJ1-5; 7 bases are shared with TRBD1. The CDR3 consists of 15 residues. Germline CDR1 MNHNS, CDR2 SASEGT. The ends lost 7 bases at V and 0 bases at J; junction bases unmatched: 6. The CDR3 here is CASTPRQGSNQPQHF. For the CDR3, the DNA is TGTGCCAGCACTCCGCGACAGGGTAGCAATCAGCCCCAGCATTTT.

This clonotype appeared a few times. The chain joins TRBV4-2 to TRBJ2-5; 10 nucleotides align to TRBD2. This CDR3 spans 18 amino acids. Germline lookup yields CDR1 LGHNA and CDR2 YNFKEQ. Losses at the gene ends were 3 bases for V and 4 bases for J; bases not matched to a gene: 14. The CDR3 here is CASSQTTQLAGRTETQYF. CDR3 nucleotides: TGTGCCAGCAGCCAGACGACTCAACTAGCGGGGCGGACAGAGACCCAGTACTTC.

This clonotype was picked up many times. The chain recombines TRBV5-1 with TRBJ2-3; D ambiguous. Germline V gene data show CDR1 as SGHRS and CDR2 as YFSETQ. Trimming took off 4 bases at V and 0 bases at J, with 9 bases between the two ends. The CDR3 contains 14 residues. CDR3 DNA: TGCGCCAGCAGCCTTAGAGCTAGCACAGATACGCAGTATTTT. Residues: CASSLRASTDTQYF.

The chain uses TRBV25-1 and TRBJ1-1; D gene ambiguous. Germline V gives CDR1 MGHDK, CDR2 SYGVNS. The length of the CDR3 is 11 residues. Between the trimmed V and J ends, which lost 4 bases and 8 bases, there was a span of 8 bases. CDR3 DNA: TGTGCCAGCAGTGGCGGGGTCGAAGCTTTCTTT. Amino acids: CASSGGVEAFF.

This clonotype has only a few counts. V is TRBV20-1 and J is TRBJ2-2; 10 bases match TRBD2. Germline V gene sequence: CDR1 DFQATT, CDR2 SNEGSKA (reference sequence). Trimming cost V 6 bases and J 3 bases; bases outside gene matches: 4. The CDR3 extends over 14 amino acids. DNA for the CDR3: TGCAGTGCAACTAGCGGGAAGGACACCGGGGAGCTGTTTTTT. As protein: CSATSGKDTGELFF.

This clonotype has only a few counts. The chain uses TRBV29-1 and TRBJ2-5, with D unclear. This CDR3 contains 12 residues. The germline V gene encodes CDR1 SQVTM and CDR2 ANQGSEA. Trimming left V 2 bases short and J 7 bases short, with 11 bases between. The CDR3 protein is CSVELPGLTQYF. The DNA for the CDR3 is TGCAGCGTTGAACTGCCCGGCCTGACCCAGTACTTC.

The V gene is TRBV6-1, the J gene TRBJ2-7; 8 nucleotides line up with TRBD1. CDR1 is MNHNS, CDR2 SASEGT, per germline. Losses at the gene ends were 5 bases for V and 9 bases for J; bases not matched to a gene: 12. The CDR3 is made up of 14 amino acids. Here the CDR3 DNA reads TGTGCCAGCAGTCCCACGGACAGGGCGTCCGGGCAGTACTTC. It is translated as CASSPTDRASGQYF.

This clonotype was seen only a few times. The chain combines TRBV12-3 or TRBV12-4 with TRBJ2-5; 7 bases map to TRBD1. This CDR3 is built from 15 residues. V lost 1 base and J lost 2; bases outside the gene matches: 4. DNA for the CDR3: TGTGCCAGCAGTTTAGGACAGGGCAATCAAGAGACCCAGTACTTC. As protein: CASSLGQGNQETQYF.

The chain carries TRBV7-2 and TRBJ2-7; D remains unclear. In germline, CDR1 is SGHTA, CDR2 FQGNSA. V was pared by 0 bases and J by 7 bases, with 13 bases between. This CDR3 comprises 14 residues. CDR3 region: CASSLALRYKEQYF. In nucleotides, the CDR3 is TGTGCCAGCAGCTTAGCGCTAAGGTATAAGGAGCAGTACTTC.

The CDR3 here is CASSQGAGQETQYF. CDR3 DNA: TGCGCCAGCAGCCAAGGGGCAGGGCAAGAGACCCAGTACTTC. The chain recombines TRBV4-1 with TRBJ2-5, with TRBD1 as a possible D gene (5 bases). The CDR3 extends over 14 amino acids. The germline V gene encodes CDR1 MGHRA and CDR2 YSYEKL. V was shortened by 1 base and J by 2 bases, with 8 bases between the two germline ends.

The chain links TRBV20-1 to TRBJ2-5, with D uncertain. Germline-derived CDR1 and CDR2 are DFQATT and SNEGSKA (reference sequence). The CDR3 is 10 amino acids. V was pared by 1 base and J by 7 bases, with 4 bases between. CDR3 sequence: CSARASTQYF. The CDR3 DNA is TGCAGTGCTAGAGCGTCGACCCAGTACTTC.

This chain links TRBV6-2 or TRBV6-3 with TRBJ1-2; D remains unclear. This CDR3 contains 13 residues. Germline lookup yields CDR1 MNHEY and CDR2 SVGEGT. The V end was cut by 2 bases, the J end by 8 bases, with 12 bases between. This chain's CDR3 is CASSYVPAKGYTF. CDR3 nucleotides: TGTGCCAGCAGTTACGTCCCGGCTAAGGGCTACACCTTC.

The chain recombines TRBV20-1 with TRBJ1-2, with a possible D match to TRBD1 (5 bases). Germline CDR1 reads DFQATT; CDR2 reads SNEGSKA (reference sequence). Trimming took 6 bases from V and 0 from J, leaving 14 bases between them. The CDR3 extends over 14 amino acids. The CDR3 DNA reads TGCAGTGCCCCACCGGGGCTAGCTAACTATGGCTACACCTTC. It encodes CSAPPGLANYGYTF.

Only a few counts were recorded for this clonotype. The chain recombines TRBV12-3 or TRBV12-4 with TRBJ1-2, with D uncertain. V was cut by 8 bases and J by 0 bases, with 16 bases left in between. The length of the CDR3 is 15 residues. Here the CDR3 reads CASAEANLANYGYTF. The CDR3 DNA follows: TGTGCCAGCGCTGAGGCTAACTTAGCTAACTATGGCTACACCTTC.

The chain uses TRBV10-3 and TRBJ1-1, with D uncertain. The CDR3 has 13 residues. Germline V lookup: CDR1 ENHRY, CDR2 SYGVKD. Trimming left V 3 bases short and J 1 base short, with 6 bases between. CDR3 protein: CAISDSRNTEAFF. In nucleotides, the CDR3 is TGTGCCATCAGTGATTCTCGGAACACTGAAGCTTTCTTT.

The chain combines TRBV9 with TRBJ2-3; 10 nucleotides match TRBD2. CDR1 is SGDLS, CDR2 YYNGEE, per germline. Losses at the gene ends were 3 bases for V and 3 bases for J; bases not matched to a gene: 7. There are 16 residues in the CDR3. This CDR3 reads CASSEKLAGWTDTQYF. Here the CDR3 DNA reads TGTGCCAGCAGCGAAAAACTAGCGGGATGGACAGATACGCAGTATTTT.

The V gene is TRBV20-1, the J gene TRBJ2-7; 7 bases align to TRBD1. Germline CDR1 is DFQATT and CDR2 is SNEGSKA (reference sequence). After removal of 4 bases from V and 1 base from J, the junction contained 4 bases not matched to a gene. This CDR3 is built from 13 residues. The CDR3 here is CSAKQGLSYEQYF. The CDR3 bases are TGCAGTGCTAAACAGGGGTTGTCCTACGAGCAGTACTTC.

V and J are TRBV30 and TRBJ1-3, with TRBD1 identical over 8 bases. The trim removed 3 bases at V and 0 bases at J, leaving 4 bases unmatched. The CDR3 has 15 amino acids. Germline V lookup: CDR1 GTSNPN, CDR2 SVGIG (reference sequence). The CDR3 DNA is TGTGCCTGGAGAAGGGACAGGAGCTCTGGAAACACCATATATTTT. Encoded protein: CAWRRDRSSGNTIYF. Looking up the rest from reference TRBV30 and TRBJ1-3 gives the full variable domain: SQTIHQWPATLVQPVGSPLSLECTVEGTSNPNLYWYRQAAGRGLQLLFYSVGIGQISSEVPQNLSASRPQDRQFILSSKKLLLSDSGFYLCAWRRDRSSGNTIYFGEGSWLTVV.

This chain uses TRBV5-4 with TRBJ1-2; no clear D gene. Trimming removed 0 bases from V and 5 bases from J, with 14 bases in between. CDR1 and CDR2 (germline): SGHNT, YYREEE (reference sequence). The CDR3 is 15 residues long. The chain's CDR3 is CASSLVQEGGYGYTF. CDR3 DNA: TGTGCCAGCAGCTTGGTCCAGGAGGGTGGGTATGGCTACACCTTC. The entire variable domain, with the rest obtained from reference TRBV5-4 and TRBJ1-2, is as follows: ETGVTQSPTHLIKTRGQQVTLRCSSQSGHNTVSWYQQALGQGPQFIFQYYREEENGRGNFPPRFSGLQFPNYSSELNVNALELDDSALYLCASSLVQEGGYGYTFGSGTRLTVV.

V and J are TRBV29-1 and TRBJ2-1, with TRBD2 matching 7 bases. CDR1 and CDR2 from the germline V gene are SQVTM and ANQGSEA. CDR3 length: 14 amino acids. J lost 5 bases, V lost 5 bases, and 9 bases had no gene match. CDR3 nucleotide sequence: TGCAGCGTTACGATAGGGAGGGGAGACAATGAGCAGTTCTTC. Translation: CSVTIGRGDNEQFF.

The CDR3, as DNA: TGTGCCATCAGTGGACGGACAGGGACCACCGGGGAGCTGTTTTTT. Its translation: CAISGRTGTTGELFF. V usage is TRBV10-3 and J usage is TRBJ2-2; 8 bases agree with TRBD1. Germline-derived CDR1 and CDR2 are ENHRY and SYGVKD. This CDR3 has 15 amino acids. Trimming cost V 4 bases and J 4 bases; bases outside gene matches: 5.

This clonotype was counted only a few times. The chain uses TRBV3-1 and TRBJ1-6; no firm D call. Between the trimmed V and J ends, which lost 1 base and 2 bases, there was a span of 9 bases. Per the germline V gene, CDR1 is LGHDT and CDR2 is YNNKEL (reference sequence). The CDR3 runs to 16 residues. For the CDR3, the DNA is TGTGCCAGCAGCCAAGGTCTTACAGCCTATAATTCACCCCTCCACTTT. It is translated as CASSQGLTAYNSPLHF. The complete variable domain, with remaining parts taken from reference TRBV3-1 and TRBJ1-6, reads DTAVSQTPKYLVTQMGNDKSIKCEQNLGHDTMYWYKQDSKKFLKIMFSYNNKELIINETVPNRFSPKSPDKAHLNLHINSLELGDSAVYFCASSQGLTAYNSPLHFGNGTRLTVT.